This T cell receptor beta chain was found in a study of cytomegalovirus exposure and HLA in healthy donors. The overall study: A previous analysis identified about 110 million unique TCR beta sequences derived from roughly 180 million T cells. Around 80 million unique TCRs from HLA-typed donors were held in an early data release.

There are a few counts of this clone. V was shortened by 6 bases and J by 5 bases, with 22 bases between the two germline ends. Germline CDR1 reads KGHSH; CDR2 reads LQKENI. The CDR3 is 16 residues long. PCR primers comprised 60 Vbeta and 13 Jbeta primers. TCRdb's table, derived via immunoSEQ multiplex PCR, lists solely in-frame clones and lacks some. Of more than 150,000 clones in the sample, roughly 80% were seen once. V gene TRBV18 combines with J gene TRBJ1-1; D might be TRBD1 (5 bases). The sequence was collected from a woman in her thirties or forties in good health and CMV-seropositive. Source material: PBMCs. CDR3 amino acids: CASSPIMQGGGTEAFF. The CDR3 DNA follows: TGTGCCAGCTCTCCGATTATGCAGGGCGGGGGGACTGAAGCTTTCTTT. Based on the CDR3 plus reference TRBV18 and TRBJ1-1, the full variable domain is NAGVMQNPRHLVRRRGQEARLRCSPMKGHSHVYWYRQLPEEGLKFMVYLQKENIIDESGMPKERFSAEFPKEGPSILRIQQVVRGDSAAYFCASSPIMQGGGTEAFFGQGTRLTVV.